This TCR beta chain emerged from a study of blood T cells in healthy people across ages. General study points: Versus aged donors, long-lived donors had higher diversity and more naive CD4+ cells. Across the age range, TCR beta diversity per million T cells fell in a roughly linear way. PBMCs that were unsorted prevented a conclusive naive versus antigen-experienced comparison.

Using a J-beta primer mix together with a sample-barcoded 5' primer, a second PCR was run for roughly 6 to 12 cycles. With 12 random nucleotides, a template-switch adaptor tagged each individual cDNA molecule. One entry per CDR3 protein, called by TCRdb with MiXCR from the 5' RACE reads. The top ten hold 7.9% of the sample, which has some 1.4 million distinct CDR3 sequences, 40% to 50% seen once. This CDR3 region has 13 residues. Germline-derived CDR1 and CDR2 are DFQATT and SNEGSKA (reference sequence). V was clipped by 3 bases and J by 9 bases, with 15 bases between them. Regarding this clonotype: Antigen specificity is unknown.

The chain combines TRBV20-1 with TRBJ2-1; no clear D. This receptor was obtained from a woman aged 18-35 years in good health. Source material: blood. The CDR3 here is CSASKGYSIEQFF. The CDR3 DNA is TGCAGTGCTAGTAAAGGCTACTCAATTGAGCAGTTCTTC.